This T cell receptor beta chain appears in the sequencing data of a study of T cells in Graves' hyperthyroidism and ophthalmopathy. Notes on the study in general: It was a median about 6 months before onset that the model predicted ophthalmopathy. Most thyroid clonotypes expanded above 0.001 were also detected in blood.

This clonotype was picked up many times. Its cognate antigen is unknown. TCR beta CDR3 regions were amplified from RNA. Researchers ran a first-round RT-PCR on the TCR CDR3 using the HTBI primer set. TCRdb fed the multiplex PCR reads into MiXCR, producing one record per CDR3 protein. The sample lists around 480,000 distinct CDR3 sequences, around an eighth occurring once. CDR3 length: 17 amino acids. V was trimmed by 4 bases and J by 3 bases, leaving 22 bases between them. V gene TRBV12-3 or TRBV12-4 combines with J gene TRBJ2-7; D unresolved. The clonotype comes from a woman between 18 and 30 years old with Graves' hyperthyroidism. Sequenced sample: blood. The CDR3 DNA is TGTGCCAGCAGTTCGCAAACCTTCTTGGGCTCCCGCTACGAGCAGTACTTC. This translates into CASSSQTFLGSRYEQYF.